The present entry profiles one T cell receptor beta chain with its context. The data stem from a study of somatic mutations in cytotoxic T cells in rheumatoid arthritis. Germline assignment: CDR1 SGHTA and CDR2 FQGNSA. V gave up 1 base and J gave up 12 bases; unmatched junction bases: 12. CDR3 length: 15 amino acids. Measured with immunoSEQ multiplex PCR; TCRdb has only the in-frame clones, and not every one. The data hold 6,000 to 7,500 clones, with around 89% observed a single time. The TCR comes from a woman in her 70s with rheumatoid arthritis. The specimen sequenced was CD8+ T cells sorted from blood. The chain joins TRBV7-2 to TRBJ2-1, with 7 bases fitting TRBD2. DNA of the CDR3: TGTGCCAGCAGCTTAGTGGGCGGGGCAGAGCGGGGGCAGTTCTTC. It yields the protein CASSLVGGAERGQFF.